Listed below are T cell receptor beta chains from one sample, sequenced in a study of T-cell reconstitution after alpha-beta-depleted transplantation in children. TCRdb independently ran MiXCR on the PCR reads; one entry per CDR3 protein. The sample records some 260,000 distinct CDR3 sequences, 20% to 30% being singletons. This sample comprised PBMCs, mostly from graft donor cells, obtained 360 days after TCRalphabeta/CD19-depleted stem cell transplant. These receptors came from a female patient aged 2 to 10 who had a stem cell transplant for congenital amegakaryocytic thrombocytopenia, so the T cells may come from the graft donor. CDR3s include the opening cysteine and the closing phenylalanine or tryptophan. A D gene is named only where the DNA matches it firmly. Some rows have no size entry. The others give once, few or many, or a class for an expanded clone.

D gene | J gene | V gene | clone size | CDR3 DNA | CDR3 protein
TRBD1 | TRBJ1-4 | TRBV4-3 | few | TGCGCCAGCAGCCAACGGACAGGAAGGAATGAAAAACTGTTTTTT | CASSQRTGRNEKLFF
TRBD1 | TRBJ1-5 | TRBV19 | - | TGTGCCAGTAGGCCGGACAGGGCGCTGGGTGGCAATCAGCCCCAGCATTTT | CASRPDRALGGNQPQHF
- | TRBJ2-1 | TRBV7-2 | - | TGTGCCAGCAGCTCGTATTGGTGGGCAGGGCCCAATGAGCAGTTCTTC | CASSSYWWAGPNEQFF
TRBD1 | TRBJ2-7 | TRBV7-9 | - | TGTGCCAGCAGCTTAGGGCCCGGGACAGGGGTTGTCGAGCAGTACTTC | CASSLGPGTGVVEQYF
- | TRBJ2-7 | TRBV7-9 | - | TGTGCCAGCAGCACGGGACATTACTACGAGCAGTACTTC | CASSTGHYYEQYF
- | TRBJ2-7 | TRBV7-2 | few | TGTGCCAGCAGCTTAAGGTTCGAGCAGTACTTC | CASSLRFEQYF
- | TRBJ2-1 | TRBV2 | - | TGTGCCAGCAGTGGGAATGAGCAGTTCTTC | CASSGNEQFF
- | TRBJ2-6 | TRBV20-1 | few | TGCAGTGCTAGAGGGGGGAACGGGGCCAACGTCCTGACTTTC | CSARGGNGANVLTF
- | TRBJ1-1 | TRBV18 | - | TGTGCCGGTCTGTCAGACAGGAACACTGAAGCTTTCTTT | CAGLSDRNTEAFF
- | TRBJ2-3 | TRBV20-1 | few | TGCAGTGCTAGTGAACGGCGGGACGGTACAGATACGCAGTATTTT | CSASERRDGTDTQYF
- | TRBJ1-5 | TRBV21-1 | - | TGTGCCAGCAGCAAATTCTCCGCCCACATGCGACAGGGGATCCAGCCCCAGCATTTT | CASSKFSAHMRQGIQPQHF
- | TRBJ2-3 | TRBV15 | - | TGTGCCACCAGCAGGACCGGGACTGTCACAGATACGCAGTATTTT | CATSRTGTVTDTQYF
TRBD1 | TRBJ2-3 | TRBV5-1 | - | TGCGCCAGCAGCTTGCGGTCCACAGGGGGAAGCACAGATACGCAGTATTTT | CASSLRSTGGSTDTQYF
- | TRBJ2-1 | TRBV5-8 | few | TGTGCCAGCAGCTTGAGGGGGGGACCCCACAATGAGCAGTTCTTC | CASSLRGGPHNEQFF
- | TRBJ2-3 | TRBV30 | - | TGTGCCTGGAGTGTACCGGGCAGGGCGACAGATACGCAGTATTTT | CAWSVPGRATDTQYF
TRBD1 | TRBJ1-2 | TRBV7-2 | - | TGTGCCAGCAGCTTAGGGCCGCTGGACAGGGGAATGTATGGCTACACCTTC | CASSLGPLDRGMYGYTF
TRBD1 | TRBJ1-6 | TRBV10-3 | many | TGTGCCATCAGCCGGACAGGAGAAAATTCACCCCTCCACTTT | CAISRTGENSPLHF
- | TRBJ2-7 | TRBV7-6 | - | TGTGCCAGCAGCTTAGAGCCGGAGCTCGAGCAGTACTTC | CASSLEPELEQYF
- | TRBJ2-1 | TRBV2 | - | TGTGCCAGCAGTGACTGGTCACTTTACAATGAGCAGTTCTTC | CASSDWSLYNEQFF
TRBD2 | TRBJ2-1 | TRBV7-2 | - | TGTGCCAGCAGGGGTCCGGCTAGCGGGAGGGCCTACAATGAGCAGTTCTTC | CASRGPASGRAYNEQFF
TRBD2 | TRBJ2-2 | TRBV6-1 | - | TGTGCCAGCAGGGACACCCCCGGGGGGACCGGGGAGCTGTTTTTT | CASRDTPGGTGELFF
- | TRBJ1-4 | TRBV6-4 | few | TGTGCCAGCAGTAATAATGAAAAACTGTTTTTT | CASSNNEKLFF
TRBD2 | TRBJ2-1 | TRBV4-2 | - | TGTGCCAGCAGCCAATCCGGGACTAGCGGACGCAGAAGTGAGCAGTTCTTC | CASSQSGTSGRRSEQFF
TRBD2 | TRBJ2-7 | TRBV7-9 | - | TGTGCCAGCAGCTTACGGCCACTAGCGAATTTTTCCTACGAGCAGTACTTC | CASSLRPLANFSYEQYF